This T cell receptor beta chain comes out of a study of identical twins. Germline CDR1 is SNHLY and CDR2 is FYNNEI. The CDR3 extends over 15 amino acids. V shed 6 bases and J 5 bases; nucleotides not matched to a gene: 5. A single record per CDR3 protein comes from TCRdb applying MiXCR to the 5' RACE reads. The table includes 400,000 to 650,000 distinct CDR3 sequences, 22% detected once. This same sample was also taken into another study, of T cells expressing NK-cell markers.

V usage is TRBV2 and J usage is TRBJ2-2; 11 nucleotides match TRBD1. The sequenced sample was CD4+ T cells sorted from blood. The receptor's source is a woman under 30 in good health. CDR3 residues: CASSGTGGGTGELFF. The CDR3 DNA follows: TGTGCCAGCAGCGGGACAGGGGGAGGAACCGGGGAGCTGTTTTTT.